Each of the 16 T cell receptor beta chains below was sequenced from the same sample in a study of cytomegalovirus exposure and HLA in healthy donors. It was with 60 Vbeta and 13 Jbeta primers that the PCR ran. The method was immunoSEQ multiplex PCR; TCRdb's version includes in-frame clones alone and lacks a portion of them. The repertoire holds 150,000 to 200,000 clones, with roughly 84% as singletons. Input material: PBMCs. The receptor set was obtained from a girl under three years old in good health and CMV-seronegative.

The V and J genes are TRBV6-1 and TRBJ1-2; 11 bases are a match to TRBD1. Germline CDR1 is MNHNS and CDR2 is SASEGT. V dropped 6 bases and J dropped 8; count of bases not matched to a gene: 8. This CDR3 has 14 amino acids. CDR3 region: CASSGWTGGEGYTF. The CDR3 nucleotides read TGTGCCAGCAGCGGTTGGACAGGGGGCGAGGGCTACACCTTC.

V is TRBV5-6 and J is TRBJ2-1, with 11 bases aligning to TRBD2. Germline values: CDR1 SGHDT, CDR2 YYEEEE. J was trimmed by 7 bases and V by 4 bases; bases with no gene match: 16. This CDR3 comprises 18 residues. This chain's CDR3 is CASSIRGVAGGIGNEQFF. Here the CDR3 DNA reads TGTGCCAGCAGCATAAGGGGAGTAGCGGGAGGGATCGGGAATGAGCAGTTCTTC. Looking up the rest from reference TRBV5-6 and TRBJ2-1 gives the full variable domain: DAGVTQSPTHLIKTRGQQVTLRCSPKSGHDTVSWYQQALGQGPQFIFQYYEEEERQRGNFPDRFSGHQFPNYSSELNVNALLLGDSALYLCASSIRGVAGGIGNEQFFGPGTRLTVL.

The genes are TRBV25-1 and TRBJ2-5; tentative D call: TRBD1 (6 bases). The germline CDR1 and CDR2 sequences are MGHDK and SYGVNS. Trimming removed 3 bases from V and 7 bases from J, with 18 bases in between. The CDR3 is 15 amino acids. For the CDR3, the DNA is TGTGCCAGCAGTGACCCTCGGACAGAAAAGGGGACCCAGTACTTC. Its translation is CASSDPRTEKGTQYF.

The chain is built from TRBV7-8 and TRBJ2-7; a possible D gene is TRBD1 (6 bases). This CDR3 comprises 16 residues. Looked up from germline, CDR1 is SGHVS and CDR2 is FQNEAQ. V was clipped by 1 base and J by 0 bases, with 13 bases between them. CDR3 amino acids: CASSLGGTGSSYEQYF. The DNA of the CDR3 is TGTGCCAGCAGCTTAGGAGGTACAGGGAGCTCCTACGAGCAGTACTTC.

This clone was picked up a small number of times. V and J are TRBV25-1 and TRBJ1-2; 9 bases align to TRBD1. V gave up 3 bases and J gave up 7 bases; unmatched junction bases: 9. CDR1 is MGHDK and CDR2 is SYGVNS in the germline V gene. There are 15 residues in the CDR3. CDR3: CASSDRDRVKGGYTF. DNA of the CDR3: TGTGCCAGCAGTGACCGGGACAGGGTGAAGGGTGGCTACACCTTC.

The J gene is TRBJ2-1, the V gene TRBV7-2; 12 nucleotides match TRBD2. The CDR3 has 13 amino acids. Germline V lookup: CDR1 SGHTA, CDR2 FQGNSA. Germline trimming cut 0 bases from V and 14 bases from J; bases unmatched to any gene: 2. The CDR3: CASSLALAGGKFF. The CDR3 nucleotides read TGTGCCAGCAGCTTAGCGCTAGCGGGAGGGAAGTTCTTC.

This rearrangement joins TRBV29-1 to TRBJ2-5; 7 positions match TRBD2. The germline gives CDR1 SQVTM, CDR2 ANQGSEA. The V segment lost 2 bases and the J segment 5 bases; nucleotides outside the gene matches: 5. This CDR3 spans 13 amino acids. The CDR3 region is CSVEPTSVETQYF. CDR3 in DNA: TGCAGCGTTGAACCAACTAGCGTCGAGACCCAGTACTTC.

The chain has TRBV19 and TRBJ1-2; no clear D gene. The CDR3 runs to 15 residues. The V gene lost 2 bases and the J gene lost 3 bases, with 13 bases spanning the gap. Germline assignment: CDR1 LNHDA and CDR2 SQIVND (reference sequence). The CDR3 region has the DNA TGTGCCAGTAGTATAAGCGTCAGAACACACTATGGCTACACCTTC. Translation: CASSISVRTHYGYTF.

This clone has a single count. The CDR3 region has the DNA TGTGCCAGCAGCCGCACCGGACAGTTCTATGGCTACACCTTC. Its translation: CASSRTGQFYGYTF. The chain joins TRBV11-2 to TRBJ1-2; possible D gene TRBD1, 6 bases. This CDR3 spans 14 amino acids. In germline, CDR1 is SGHAT, CDR2 FQNNGV. The V gene lost 5 bases and the J gene lost 4 bases, with 14 bases spanning the gap.

This chain connects TRBV19 to TRBJ2-1; 8 bases fit TRBD2. The CDR3 length is 17 residues. V lost 2 bases to trimming and J lost 5 bases; unmatched junction nucleotides: 11. Germline CDR1 reads LNHDA; CDR2 reads SQIVND (reference sequence). The CDR3 sequence: CASSISPPAGGHNEQFF. In DNA, the CDR3 is TGTGCCAGTAGTATAAGCCCCCCGGCGGGGGGCCACAATGAGCAGTTCTTC. Supplemented by reference TRBV19 and TRBJ2-1, the full variable domain reads DGGITQSPKYLFRKEGQNVTLSCEQNLNHDAMYWYRQDPGQGLRLIYYSQIVNDFQKGDIAEGYSVSREKKESFPLTVTSAQKNPTAFYLCASSISPPAGGHNEQFFGPGTRLTVL.

The chain links TRBV6-6 to TRBJ2-1; no reliable D call. The V end lost 2 bases, the J end lost 4 bases, and 9 bases lay between the germline ends. CDR1 is MNHNY and CDR2 is SVGAGI in the germline V gene (reference sequence). The CDR3 totals 14 residues. Here the CDR3 DNA reads TGTGCCAGCAGTTACCCTCCCTATTACAATGAGCAGTTCTTC. The encoded protein is CASSYPPYYNEQFF.

The V gene is TRBV7-2, the J gene TRBJ2-1; D is unresolved. Germline V lookup: CDR1 SGHTA, CDR2 FQGNSA. This CDR3 contains 15 residues. V lost 2 bases, J lost 4 bases, and 12 bases lay in between. CDR3 protein: CASSLYQAPYNEQFF. CDR3 DNA sequence: TGTGCCAGCAGCTTATACCAGGCCCCTTACAATGAGCAGTTCTTC.

This clone was found once. The genes are TRBV7-9 and TRBJ1-4; the match to TRBD1 covers 9 bases. The germline V gene encodes CDR1 SEHNR and CDR2 FQNEAQ (reference sequence). With V trimmed by 5 bases and J by 10 bases, 11 bases remained unmatched. The CDR3 is made up of 15 amino acids. The CDR3 bases are TGTGCCAGCAGCCGCCACAGGGGGCATTCTACAAAACTGTTTTTT. As protein: CASSRHRGHSTKLFF.

Note on this clone: This specimen includes other DNA sequences encoding the same CDR3. The CDR3 here is CAISESVRGYEQYF. The CDR3 DNA reads as TGTGCCATCAGTGAGTCCGTCAGGGGATACGAGCAGTACTTC. The chain couples TRBV10-3 to TRBJ2-7; a weak D match, TRBD1 (6 bases). CDR1 is ENHRY and CDR2 is SYGVKD in the germline V gene. The CDR3 is 14 amino acids. Trimming removed 0 bases at V and 4 bases at J, with 10 bases between.

V gene TRBV23-1 combines with J gene TRBJ2-4; 9 bases agree with TRBD1. TRBV23-1 is an ORF, and what it does is uncertain. The J segment lost 1 base and the V segment lost 3 bases, leaving 16 bases of the junction unmatched. This CDR3 has 20 residues. DNA for the CDR3: TGCGCCAGCAGTCACTTGGGACAGGGACGTGTCGCCCGGGCCAAAAACATTCAGTACTTC. It is translated as CASSHLGQGRVARAKNIQYF.

The gene calls are TRBV5-1 and TRBJ2-7; 8 bases align to TRBD2. V dropped 4 bases and J dropped 3; count of bases not matched to a gene: 6. Germline loops: CDR1 SGHRS, CDR2 YFSETQ. The CDR3 runs 14 residues. The CDR3 bases are TGCGCCAGCAGCCTGGCCGGGACTAGCTACGAGCAGTACTTC. This encodes CASSLAGTSYEQYF.